This paragraph covers one T cell receptor (beta chain) sequence. The authors' processing: Nucleated cell counts were estimated from reference gene primer amplification. The method was immunoSEQ multiplex PCR; TCRdb's version includes in-frame clones alone and lacks a portion of them. Clonal size and the V and J genes are those of that table, whereas D and trimming came from the DNA. The sample lists about 99,000 clones; 80% to 85% were seen once. The entry originates in a study of blood T cell repertoires in COVID-19. Study-wide background: T cells, B-cell-depleted T cells, or PBMCs supplied cDNA or gDNA.

The CDR3 runs 14 residues. The germline V gene encodes CDR1 MDHEN and CDR2 SYDVKM. Deletions cut 6 bases from V and 0 bases from J, with 12 bases between. The rearrangement links TRBV28 to TRBJ2-7; a weak D match, TRBD1 (6 bases). The sequence was collected from a man between 65 and 85 years old with active or convalescent COVID-19. Sequenced: peripheral blood. The CDR3 sequence: CASSPQGGSYEQYF. CDR3 nucleotide sequence: TGTGCCAGCAGCCCACAAGGGGGCTCCTACGAGCAGTACTTC.